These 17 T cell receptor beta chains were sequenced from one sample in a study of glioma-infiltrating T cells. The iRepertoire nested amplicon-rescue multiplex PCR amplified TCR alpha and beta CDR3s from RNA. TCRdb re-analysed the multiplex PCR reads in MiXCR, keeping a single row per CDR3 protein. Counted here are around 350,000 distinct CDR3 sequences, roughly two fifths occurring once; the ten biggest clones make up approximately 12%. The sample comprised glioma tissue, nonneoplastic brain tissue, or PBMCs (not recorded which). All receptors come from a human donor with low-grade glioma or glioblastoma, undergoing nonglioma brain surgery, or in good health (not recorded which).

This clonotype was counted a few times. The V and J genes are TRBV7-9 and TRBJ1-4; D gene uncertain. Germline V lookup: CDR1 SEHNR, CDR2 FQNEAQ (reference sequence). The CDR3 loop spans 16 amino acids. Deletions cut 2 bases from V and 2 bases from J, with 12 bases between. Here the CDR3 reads CASSLYGIVTNEKLFF. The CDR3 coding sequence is TGTGCCAGCAGCTTATATGGAATCGTGACTAATGAAAAACTGTTTTTT.

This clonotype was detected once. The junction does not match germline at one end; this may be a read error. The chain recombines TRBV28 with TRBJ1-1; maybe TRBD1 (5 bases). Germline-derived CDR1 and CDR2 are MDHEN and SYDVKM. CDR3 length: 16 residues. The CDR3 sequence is CTSSPLGGTKNTEAFF. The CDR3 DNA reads TGTACCAGCAGTCCCCTGGGAGGGACGAAGAACACTGAAGCTTTCTTT.

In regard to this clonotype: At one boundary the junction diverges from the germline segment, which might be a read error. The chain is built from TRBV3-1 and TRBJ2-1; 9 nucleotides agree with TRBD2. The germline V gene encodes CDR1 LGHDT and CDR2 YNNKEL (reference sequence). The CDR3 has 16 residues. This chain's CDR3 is CASSPPGLAVVHERFF. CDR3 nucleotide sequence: TGTGCCAGCAGCCCTCCGGGACTAGCAGTCGTCCATGAGCGGTTCTTC.

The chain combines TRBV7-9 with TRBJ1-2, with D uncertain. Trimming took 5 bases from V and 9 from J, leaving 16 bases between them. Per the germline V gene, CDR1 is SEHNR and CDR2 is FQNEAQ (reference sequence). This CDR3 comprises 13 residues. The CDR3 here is CASSNLPEGSYTF. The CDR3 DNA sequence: TGTGCCAGCAGCAACCTACCGGAGGGTAGCTACACCTTC.

DNA for the CDR3: TGTGCCAGCAGCCCGACCCCATTTGGGAATGAGCAGTTCTTC. Residues: CASSPTPFGNEQFF. The genes are TRBV28 and TRBJ2-1; D not resolved. This CDR3 has 14 amino acids. V shed 6 bases and J shed 7 bases, with 16 bases lying between them. In germline, CDR1 is MDHEN, CDR2 SYDVKM.

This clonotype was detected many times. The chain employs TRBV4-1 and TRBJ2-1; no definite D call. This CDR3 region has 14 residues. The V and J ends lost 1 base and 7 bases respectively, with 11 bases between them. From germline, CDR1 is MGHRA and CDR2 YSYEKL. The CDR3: CASSQVGPGNEQFF. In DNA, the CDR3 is TGCGCCAGCAGCCAAGTAGGACCTGGTAATGAGCAGTTCTTC.

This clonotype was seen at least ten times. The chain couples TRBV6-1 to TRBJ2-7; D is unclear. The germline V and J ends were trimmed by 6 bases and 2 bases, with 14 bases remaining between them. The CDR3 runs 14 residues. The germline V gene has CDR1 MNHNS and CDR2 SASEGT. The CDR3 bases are TGTGCCAGCAGCATCGAGGTCTCCGCCTACGAGCAGTACTTC. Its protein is CASSIEVSAYEQYF.

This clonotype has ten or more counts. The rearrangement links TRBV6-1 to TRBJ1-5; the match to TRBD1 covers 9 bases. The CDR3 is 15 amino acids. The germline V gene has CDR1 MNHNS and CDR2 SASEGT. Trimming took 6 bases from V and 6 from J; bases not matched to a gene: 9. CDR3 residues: CASRPQGATGQPQHF. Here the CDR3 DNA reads TGTGCCAGCAGACCACAGGGGGCTACAGGTCAGCCCCAGCATTTT.

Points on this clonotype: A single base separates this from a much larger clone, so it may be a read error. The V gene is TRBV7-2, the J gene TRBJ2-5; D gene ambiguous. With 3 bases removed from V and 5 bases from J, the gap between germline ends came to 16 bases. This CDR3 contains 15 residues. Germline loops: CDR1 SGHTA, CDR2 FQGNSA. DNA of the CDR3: TGTGCCAGCAGCTTGGACCCTCCCCCACAGGAGACCCAGTACTTC. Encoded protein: CASSLDPPPQETQYF.

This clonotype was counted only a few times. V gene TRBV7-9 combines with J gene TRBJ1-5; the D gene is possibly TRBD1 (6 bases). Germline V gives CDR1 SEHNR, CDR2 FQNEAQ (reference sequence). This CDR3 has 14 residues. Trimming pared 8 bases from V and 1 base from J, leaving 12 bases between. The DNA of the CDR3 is TGTGCCAGCGGGAAAGACAGGAGCAATCAGCCCCAGCATTTT. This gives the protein CASGKDRSNQPQHF.

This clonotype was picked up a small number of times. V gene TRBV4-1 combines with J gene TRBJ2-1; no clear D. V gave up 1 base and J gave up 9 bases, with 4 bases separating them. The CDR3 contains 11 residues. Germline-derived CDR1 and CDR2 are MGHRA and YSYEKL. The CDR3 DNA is TGCGCCAGCAGCCAAGTAGGTGAGCAGTTCTTC. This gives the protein CASSQVGEQFF.

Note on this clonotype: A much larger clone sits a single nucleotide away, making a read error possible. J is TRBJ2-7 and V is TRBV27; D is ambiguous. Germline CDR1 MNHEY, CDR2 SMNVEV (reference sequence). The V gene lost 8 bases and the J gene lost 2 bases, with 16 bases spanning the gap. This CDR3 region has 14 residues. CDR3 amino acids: CASAPSSDPYEQYF. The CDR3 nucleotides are TGTGCCAGCGCCCCGTCGAGCGATCCCTACGAGCAGTACTTC.

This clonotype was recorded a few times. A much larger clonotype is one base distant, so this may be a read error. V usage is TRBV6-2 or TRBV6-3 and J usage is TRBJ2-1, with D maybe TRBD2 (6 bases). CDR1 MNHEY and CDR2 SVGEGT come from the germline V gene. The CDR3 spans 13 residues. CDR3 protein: CASTRGYYNEQSF. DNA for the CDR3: TGTGCCAGCACCCGGGGGTACTACAATGAGCAGTCCTTC.

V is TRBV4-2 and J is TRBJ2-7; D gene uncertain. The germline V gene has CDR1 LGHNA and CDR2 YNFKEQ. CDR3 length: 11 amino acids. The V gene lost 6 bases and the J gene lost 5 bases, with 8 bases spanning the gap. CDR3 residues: CASRANHEQYF. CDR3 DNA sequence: TGTGCCAGCAGAGCCAACCACGAGCAGTACTTC.

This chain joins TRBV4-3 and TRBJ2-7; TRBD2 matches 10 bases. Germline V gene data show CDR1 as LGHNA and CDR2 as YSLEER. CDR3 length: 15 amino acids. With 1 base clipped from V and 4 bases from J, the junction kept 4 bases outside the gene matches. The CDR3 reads CASSQALAGEYEQYF. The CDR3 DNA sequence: TGCGCCAGCAGCCAAGCGCTAGCGGGAGAATACGAGCAGTACTTC.

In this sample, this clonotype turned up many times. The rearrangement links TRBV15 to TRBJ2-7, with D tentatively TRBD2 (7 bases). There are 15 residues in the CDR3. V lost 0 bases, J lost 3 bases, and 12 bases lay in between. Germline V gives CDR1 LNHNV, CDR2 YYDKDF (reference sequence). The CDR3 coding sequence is TGTGCCACCAGCAGAGAGGGGGCGGGGGTCTACGAGCAGTACTTC. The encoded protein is CATSREGAGVYEQYF.

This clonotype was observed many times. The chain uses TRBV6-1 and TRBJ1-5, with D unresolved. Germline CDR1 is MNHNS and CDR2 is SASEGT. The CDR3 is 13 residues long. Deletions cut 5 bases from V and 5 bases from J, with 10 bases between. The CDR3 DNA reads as TGTGCCAGCAGTATCCAGGAACATCAGCCCCAGCATTTT. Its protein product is CASSIQEHQPQHF.